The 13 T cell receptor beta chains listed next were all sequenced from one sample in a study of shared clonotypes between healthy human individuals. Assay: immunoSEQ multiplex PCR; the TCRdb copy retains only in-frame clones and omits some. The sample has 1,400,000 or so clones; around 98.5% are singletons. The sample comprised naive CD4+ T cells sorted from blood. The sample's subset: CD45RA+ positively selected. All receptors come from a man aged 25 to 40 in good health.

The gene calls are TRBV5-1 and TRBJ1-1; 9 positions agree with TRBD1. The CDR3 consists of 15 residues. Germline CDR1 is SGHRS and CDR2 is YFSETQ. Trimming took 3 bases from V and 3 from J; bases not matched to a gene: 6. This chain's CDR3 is CASSSIQGADTEAFF. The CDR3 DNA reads TGCGCCAGCAGCTCGATACAGGGGGCTGACACTGAAGCTTTCTTT.

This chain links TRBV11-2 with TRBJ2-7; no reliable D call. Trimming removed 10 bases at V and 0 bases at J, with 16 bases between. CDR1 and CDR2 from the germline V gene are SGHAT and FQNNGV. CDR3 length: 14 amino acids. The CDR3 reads CATLRHLDSYEQYF. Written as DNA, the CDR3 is TGTGCCACCCTTCGACACTTGGACTCCTACGAGCAGTACTTC.

CDR3 nucleotide sequence: TGTGCCAGCAGCTTAAGGACTAGCGGTAACAATGAGCAGTTCTTC. Its protein product is CASSLRTSGNNEQFF. This sequence joins TRBV9 and TRBJ2-1, with 10 bases aligning to TRBD2. The ends lost 4 bases at V and 5 bases at J; junction bases unmatched: 6. CDR1 is SGDLS and CDR2 is YYNGEE in the germline V gene. The CDR3 has 15 amino acids.

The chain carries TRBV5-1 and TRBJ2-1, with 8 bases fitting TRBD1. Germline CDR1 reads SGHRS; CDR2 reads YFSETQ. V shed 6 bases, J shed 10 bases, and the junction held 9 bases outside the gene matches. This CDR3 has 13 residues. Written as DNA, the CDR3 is TGCGCCAGCACTCAGGGGGCCTGGGGAGAGCAGTTCTTC. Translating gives CASTQGAWGEQFF.

The CDR3 loop is CASSLQRGTGIFYGYTF. In DNA, the CDR3 is TGTGCCAGCAGTTTACAGAGAGGGACGGGGATTTTCTATGGCTACACCTTC. The chain carries TRBV27 and TRBJ1-2; D might be TRBD1 (5 bases). V was cut by 2 bases and J by 4 bases, with 20 bases left in between. The CDR3 covers 17 residues. Germline CDR1 MNHEY, CDR2 SMNVEV (reference sequence).

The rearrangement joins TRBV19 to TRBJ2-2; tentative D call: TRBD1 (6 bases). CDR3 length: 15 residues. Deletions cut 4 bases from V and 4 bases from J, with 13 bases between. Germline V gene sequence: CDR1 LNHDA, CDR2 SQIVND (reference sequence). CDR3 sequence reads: CASSSPGAFTGELFF. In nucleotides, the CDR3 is TGTGCCAGTAGTAGTCCAGGGGCGTTCACCGGGGAGCTGTTTTTT.

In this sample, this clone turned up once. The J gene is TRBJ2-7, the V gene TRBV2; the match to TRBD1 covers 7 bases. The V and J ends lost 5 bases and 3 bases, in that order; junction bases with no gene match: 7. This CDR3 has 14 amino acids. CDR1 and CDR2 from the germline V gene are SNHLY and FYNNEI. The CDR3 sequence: CASSIQGTFYEQYF. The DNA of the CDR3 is TGTGCCAGCAGTATACAGGGGACCTTCTACGAGCAGTACTTC.

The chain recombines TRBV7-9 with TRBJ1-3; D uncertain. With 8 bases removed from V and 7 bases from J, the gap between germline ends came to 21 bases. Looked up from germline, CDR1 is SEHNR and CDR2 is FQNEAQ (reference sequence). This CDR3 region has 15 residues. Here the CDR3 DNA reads TGTGCCAGCCTTCCATCCGGGGTTACCCCGAACACCATATATTTT. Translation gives CASLPSGVTPNTIYF.

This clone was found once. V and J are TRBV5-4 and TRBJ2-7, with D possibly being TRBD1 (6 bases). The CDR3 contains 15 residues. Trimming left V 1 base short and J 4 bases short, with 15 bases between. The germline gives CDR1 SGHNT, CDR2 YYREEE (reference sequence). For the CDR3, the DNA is TGTGCCAGCAGCTTGATGGGACAATTATCGTACGAGCAGTACTTC. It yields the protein CASSLMGQLSYEQYF.

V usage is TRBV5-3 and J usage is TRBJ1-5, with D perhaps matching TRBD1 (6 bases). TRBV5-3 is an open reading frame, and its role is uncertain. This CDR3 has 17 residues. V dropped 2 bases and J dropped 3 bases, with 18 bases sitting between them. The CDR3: CARSFFGGRRVNQPQHF. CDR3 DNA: TGTGCCAGAAGCTTCTTTGGGGGCCGAAGAGTCAATCAGCCCCAGCATTTT.

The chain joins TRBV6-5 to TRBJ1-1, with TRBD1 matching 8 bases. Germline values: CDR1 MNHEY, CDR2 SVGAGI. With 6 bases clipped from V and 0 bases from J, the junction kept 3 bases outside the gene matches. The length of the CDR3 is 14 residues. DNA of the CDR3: TGTGCCAGCAGGGACAGGGCGATGAACACTGAAGCTTTCTTT. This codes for CASRDRAMNTEAFF.

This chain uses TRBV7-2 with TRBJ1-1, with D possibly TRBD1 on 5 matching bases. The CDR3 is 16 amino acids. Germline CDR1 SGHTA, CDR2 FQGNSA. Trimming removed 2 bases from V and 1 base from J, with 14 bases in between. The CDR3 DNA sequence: TGTGCCAGCAGCTTATCGGGGGGTTTACGGAACACTGAAGCTTTCTTT. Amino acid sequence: CASSLSGGLRNTEAFF.

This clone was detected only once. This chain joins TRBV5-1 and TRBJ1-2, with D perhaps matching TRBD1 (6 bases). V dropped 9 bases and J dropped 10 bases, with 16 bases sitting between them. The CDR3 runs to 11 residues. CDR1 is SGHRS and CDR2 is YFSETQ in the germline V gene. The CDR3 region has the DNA TGCGCCACTACAGGGATTGTTGACTACACCTTC. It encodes CATTGIVDYTF. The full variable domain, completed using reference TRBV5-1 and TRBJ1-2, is KAGVTQTPRYLIKTRGQQVTLSCSPISGHRSVSWYQQTPGQGLQFLFEYFSETQRNKGNFPGRFSGRQFSNSRSEMNVSTLELGDSALYLCATTGIVDYTFGSGTRLTVV.